A single sample gave rise to the 12 T cell receptor beta chains below, sequenced in a study of shared clonotypes between healthy human individuals. Profiling relied on immunoSEQ multiplex PCR, and the TCRdb table lists in-frame clones only, not all of them. The sample gives around 2,100,000 clones, about 95% of which show up once; 1.2% is in the top ten. CD45RO-negative, CCR7-selected cells formed the naive CD8 fraction, which excluded terminally differentiated effector memory CD45RA+ cells. Specimen: naive CD8+ T cells sorted from blood. These receptors were taken from a young man in good health.

The chain recombines TRBV6-1 with TRBJ1-1, with D unresolved. Germline loops: CDR1 MNHNS, CDR2 SASEGT. Trimming shortened V by 3 bases and J by 8 bases, and 13 bases separated the two germline ends. This CDR3 is 13 amino acids long. CDR3 sequence: CASSDTVALEAFF. Here the CDR3 DNA reads TGTGCCAGCAGTGATACAGTCGCGCTAGAAGCTTTCTTT.

The chain's CDR3 is CASSVLAGGKIAYNEQFF. CDR3 bases: TGCGCCAGCAGTGTCCTAGCGGGAGGCAAAATCGCCTACAATGAGCAGTTCTTC. The chain is built from TRBV10-2 and TRBJ2-1; 11 bases line up with TRBD2. CDR1 and CDR2 from the germline V gene are WSHSY and SAAADI. This CDR3 has 18 residues. With V trimmed by 4 bases and J by 2 bases, 10 bases remained unmatched.

This chain joins TRBV19 and TRBJ2-5; D call uncertain. Germline-derived CDR1 and CDR2 are LNHDA and SQIVND (reference sequence). The CDR3 spans 15 residues. With 1 base removed from V and 2 bases from J, the gap between germline ends came to 11 bases. CDR3 sequence reads: CASSIGGGPQETQYF. The CDR3 region has the DNA TGTGCCAGTAGTATAGGCGGCGGACCTCAAGAGACCCAGTACTTC.

The J gene is TRBJ2-1, the V gene TRBV27; possibly TRBD2 for D (6 bases). Deletions cut 5 bases from V and 2 bases from J, with 16 bases between. This CDR3 is 16 amino acids long. Germline CDR1 is MNHEY and CDR2 is SMNVEV (reference sequence). CDR3 loop: CASSGYSGNTYNEQFF. The CDR3 bases are TGTGCCAGCAGTGGGTATAGCGGAAATACCTACAATGAGCAGTTCTTC.

The J gene is TRBJ2-3, the V gene TRBV30, with D unclear. The length of the CDR3 is 11 residues. Germline V gene data show CDR1 as GTSNPN and CDR2 as SVGIG (reference sequence). V gave up 7 bases and J gave up 3 bases, with 8 bases separating them. The CDR3 DNA follows: TGTGCCTCCATACTAACAGATACGCAGTATTTT. Translating gives CASILTDTQYF.

The DNA of the CDR3 is TGCGCCAGCAGCCGCGGGACAGCCTGGGGGGCGACCTATGGCTACACCTTC. This translates into CASSRGTAWGATYGYTF. J is TRBJ1-2 and V is TRBV4-3, with 7 bases fitting TRBD1. The CDR3 is 17 residues long. Trimming removed 4 bases from V and 4 bases from J; junction bases left unmatched: 15. Germline V CDR1 and CDR2: LGHNA, YSLEER.

V and J are TRBV13 and TRBJ2-2; D gene unclear. Trimming took 5 bases from V and 2 from J, leaving 9 bases between them. Germline V CDR1 and CDR2: PRHDT, FYEKMQ (reference sequence). The CDR3 runs 14 residues. The CDR3 loop reads CASSPHPNTGELFF. As DNA, the CDR3 is TGTGCCAGCAGCCCTCACCCAAACACCGGGGAGCTGTTTTTT.

This chain uses TRBV7-9 with TRBJ2-5, with D possibly being TRBD1 (6 bases). The germline gives CDR1 SEHNR, CDR2 FQNEAQ (reference sequence). Between the trimmed V and J ends, which lost 5 bases and 5 bases, there was a span of 15 bases. The CDR3 contains 14 residues. The CDR3 region is CASSPQGNRETQYF. As DNA, the CDR3 is TGTGCCAGCAGCCCACAGGGAAATCGGGAGACCCAGTACTTC.

The sample holds one count of this clone. The chain is built from TRBV4-1 and TRBJ1-5; maybe TRBD1 (6 bases). V lost 1 base to trimming and J lost 4 bases, with 17 bases between them. Looked up from germline, CDR1 is MGHRA and CDR2 is YSYEKL. The length of the CDR3 is 17 residues. CDR3 sequence reads: CASSQAGAGYGNQPQHF. CDR3 DNA: TGCGCCAGCAGCCAAGCGGGGGCTGGGTACGGGAATCAGCCCCAGCATTTT.

In its sample, this clone was seen once. The V gene is TRBV7-2, the J gene TRBJ2-7; 11 bases are shared with TRBD2. Germline CDR1 SGHTA, CDR2 FQGNSA. The CDR3 totals 15 residues. V was pared by 0 bases and J by 2 bases, with 0 bases of the junction left unmatched. The CDR3 here is CASSLALAGAYEQYF. For the CDR3, the DNA is TGTGCCAGCAGCTTAGCACTAGCGGGAGCCTACGAGCAGTACTTC.

On this clone: Within the sample, other DNA sequences also encode this same CDR3. The CDR3 DNA follows: TGTGCCAGCAGCTTCGGACAGGGGGCTTCCTACGAGCAGTACTTC. Its translation: CASSFGQGASYEQYF. The V gene is TRBV5-4, the J gene TRBJ2-7, with 11 bases that match TRBD1. The CDR3 consists of 15 residues. The germline V gene encodes CDR1 SGHNT and CDR2 YYREEE (reference sequence). V shed 2 bases, J shed 1 base, and the junction held 2 bases outside the gene matches.

V is TRBV30 and J is TRBJ2-7; 8 bases fit TRBD1. The CDR3 has 14 residues. The germline CDR1 and CDR2 sequences are GTSNPN and SVGIG (reference sequence). Losses at the gene ends were 2 bases for V and 3 bases for J; bases not matched to a gene: 6. CDR3 coding DNA: TGTGCCTGGAGTTATCCCGGACAGGGCTACGAGCAGTACTTC. Translated, it gives CAWSYPGQGYEQYF.